The sequence of this TCR beta chain was determined in a study of T cell changes during pregnancy in multiple sclerosis. The CDR3 has 15 residues. Germline CDR1 KGHSH, CDR2 LQKENI. The V and J ends lost 3 bases and 1 base respectively, with 12 bases between them. Sequencing used immunoSEQ multiplex PCR; TCRdb keeps in-frame clones, though not all of them. The profile shows fewer than 55,000 clones, around 93% of them singletons. The sequence derives from a female donor with multiple sclerosis, enrolled in a pregnancy study. This chain uses TRBV18 with TRBJ1-1; unclear D gene. Here the sequenced sample was peripheral blood, taken after pregnancy. CDR3 amino acids: CASSPVDTANTEAFF. The CDR3, as DNA: TGTGCCAGCTCACCCGTCGACACCGCGAACACTGAAGCTTTCTTT.